The 15 T cell receptor beta chains below come from one sample, sequenced in a study of control samples from healthy donors and cancer patients (dated by TCRdb to about 2020). Libraries were built with the immunoSEQ multiplex PCR assay. The source is immuneACCESS, and TCRdb retained only in-frame sequences with V and J called. Part of the clones is not carried over; for the studies checked, unresolved V genes explain less than half of this, and the remainder is unexplained. This sample gives roughly 30,000 clones in total; about 94% of them show up just once. Clones ranked in the top ten supply 1.5% to 2% of the sample. Sample: PBMCs. The receptors were sampled from a man aged 40-50 years with colorectal cancer.

CDR3 residues: CASSVVGMGTDTQYF. The CDR3 DNA reads as TGTGCCAGCAGCGTAGTAGGGATGGGCACAGATACGCAGTATTTT. The V call is TRBV9, the J call TRBJ2-3, with D hard to call. Trimming cost V 0 bases and J 1 base, with 9 bases left between them. This CDR3 has 15 amino acids. Germline-derived CDR1 and CDR2 are SGDLS and YYNGEE.

This chain links TRBV3-1 (or the pseudogene TRBV3-2) with TRBJ1-4; TRBD1 is a possible D gene (5 bases). Trimming removed 0 bases from V and 7 bases from J, with 12 bases in between. In germline, CDR1 is LGHDT, CDR2 YNNKEL (reference sequence). The length of the CDR3 is 15 residues. The CDR3 loop is CASSQDRSRGEKLFF. The CDR3 DNA reads as TGTGCCAGCAGCCAAGATCGCTCGAGGGGTGAAAAACTGTTTTTT.

The rearrangement links TRBV15 to TRBJ2-3, with TRBD1 matching over 9 bases. The germline CDR1 and CDR2 sequences are LNHNV and YYDKDF (reference sequence). The CDR3 extends over 16 amino acids. J was trimmed by 0 bases and V by 3 bases; bases with no gene match: 4. The CDR3 DNA sequence: TGTGCCACCAGCAGGCCCGGGACAGGGAGCACAGATACGCAGTATTTT. The encoded protein is CATSRPGTGSTDTQYF.

This chain connects TRBV2 to TRBJ1-5; TRBD1 matches 9 bases. This CDR3 spans 15 amino acids. Germline CDR1 and CDR2: SNHLY and FYNNEI. V shed 2 bases and J 4 bases; nucleotides not matched to a gene: 3. CDR3 sequence reads: CASSEIGQGNQPQHF. CDR3 nucleotide sequence: TGTGCCAGCAGTGAAATTGGACAGGGGAATCAGCCCCAGCATTTT.

This clone was detected only once. This rearrangement joins TRBV2 to TRBJ2-3, with D possibly being TRBD1 (6 bases). Germline CDR1 is SNHLY and CDR2 is FYNNEI. With 6 bases removed from V and 3 bases from J, the gap between germline ends came to 22 bases. CDR3 length: 17 amino acids. CDR3 coding DNA: TGTGCCAGCAGACCCACCCTGGGCAGGGGTGCGACAGATACGCAGTATTTT. This gives the protein CASRPTLGRGATDTQYF.

This chain connects TRBV5-1 to TRBJ2-1, with a possible D match to TRBD2 (7 bases). The V end lost 4 bases, the J end lost 6 bases, and 20 bases lay between the germline ends. The CDR3 runs to 16 residues. CDR1 is SGHRS, CDR2 YFSETQ, per germline. In nucleotides, the CDR3 is TGCGCCAGCAGCCCTCGGGGGGCCGGGTCGAGCAATGAGCAGTTCTTC. This gives the protein CASSPRGAGSSNEQFF.

The rearrangement joins TRBV12-3 or TRBV12-4 to TRBJ1-1; possible D gene TRBD1, 5 bases. The CDR3 is made up of 13 amino acids. V lost 6 bases and J lost 6, with 14 bases in between. The CDR3 loop is CASRGRRRPEAFF. As DNA, the CDR3 is TGTGCCAGCAGGGGGCGCCGACGTCCTGAAGCTTTCTTT.

The V gene is TRBV19, the J gene TRBJ1-2; D is perhaps TRBD1 (6 bases). Trimming removed 7 bases at V and 3 bases at J, with 21 bases between. Germline CDR1 and CDR2: LNHDA and SQIVND (reference sequence). The CDR3 consists of 16 residues. The CDR3, as DNA: TGTGCCAGTACCTCGGCTCGAGGACAGTCCCACTATGGCTACACCTTC. It translates to CASTSARGQSHYGYTF. The whole variable domain, remainder taken from reference TRBV19 and TRBJ1-2, is DGGITQSPKYLFRKEGQNVTLSCEQNLNHDAMYWYRQDPGQGLRLIYYSQIVNDFQKGDIAEGYSVSREKKESFPLTVTSAQKNPTAFYLCASTSARGQSHYGYTFGSGTRLTVV.

This chain uses TRBV11-2 with TRBJ1-5; D gene ambiguous. Germline V gene data show CDR1 as SGHAT and CDR2 as FQNNGV. The ends were cut back, 5 bases at V and 4 bases at J, with 9 bases in the middle. CDR3 size: 13 residues. The CDR3, as DNA: TGTGCCAGCAGCCGACAAGTTAATCAGCCCCAGCATTTT. Its translation is CASSRQVNQPQHF.

The rearrangement uses TRBV19 and TRBJ1-1; 10 bases align to TRBD1. The germline V gene has CDR1 LNHDA and CDR2 SQIVND (reference sequence). Losses at the gene ends were 5 bases for V and 5 bases for J; bases not matched to a gene: 14. The CDR3 is 17 amino acids. The DNA for the CDR3 is TGTGCCAGTAGTTCTCGACAGGGGGCTACATTAGGGACTGAAGCTTTCTTT. It yields the protein CASSSRQGATLGTEAFF.

This clone came up once. This CDR3 reads CASSLQGTNEKLFF. CDR3 bases: TGTGCCAGCAGCTTACAGGGGACTAATGAAAAACTGTTTTTT. The gene calls are TRBV5-4 and TRBJ1-4; TRBD1 agrees at 7 bases. Germline V lookup: CDR1 SGHNT, CDR2 YYREEE (reference sequence). Trimming removed 2 bases from V and 2 bases from J; junction bases left unmatched: 0. This CDR3 has 14 amino acids.

The V call is TRBV5-6, the J call TRBJ1-1; tentatively, D is TRBD1 (5 bases). The CDR3 contains 14 residues. Looked up from germline, CDR1 is SGHDT and CDR2 is YYEEEE. V gave up 2 bases and J gave up 4 bases, with 12 bases separating them. The DNA for the CDR3 is TGTGCCAGCAGCTTACCCCTTCAGGGCACTGAAGCTTTCTTT. Protein product: CASSLPLQGTEAFF.

This chain uses TRBV12-3 or TRBV12-4 with TRBJ1-2; D is perhaps TRBD1 (6 bases). V shed 1 base and J shed 10 bases, with 13 bases lying between them. There are 13 residues in the CDR3. CDR3 in DNA: TGTGCCAGCAGTTTAGGGGGAACAGGGTCCTACACCTTC. This sequence encodes CASSLGGTGSYTF.

The chain employs TRBV29-1 and TRBJ1-3; D unclear. Trimming cost V 6 bases and J 0 bases, with 9 bases left between them. The CDR3 is 13 residues long. Germline V gives CDR1 SQVTM, CDR2 ANQGSEA. CDR3 loop: CSVGIGSGNTIYF. CDR3 DNA sequence: TGCAGCGTCGGGATCGGCTCTGGAAACACCATATATTTT.

The chain is built from TRBV7-9 and TRBJ2-3, with D hard to call. V shed 1 base and J shed 5 bases, with 13 bases lying between them. CDR3 length equals 15 residues. Germline values: CDR1 SEHNR, CDR2 FQNEAQ (reference sequence). Here the CDR3 reads CASSLGPPWGDTQYF. CDR3 DNA: TGTGCCAGCAGCTTAGGCCCCCCTTGGGGAGATACGCAGTATTTT.